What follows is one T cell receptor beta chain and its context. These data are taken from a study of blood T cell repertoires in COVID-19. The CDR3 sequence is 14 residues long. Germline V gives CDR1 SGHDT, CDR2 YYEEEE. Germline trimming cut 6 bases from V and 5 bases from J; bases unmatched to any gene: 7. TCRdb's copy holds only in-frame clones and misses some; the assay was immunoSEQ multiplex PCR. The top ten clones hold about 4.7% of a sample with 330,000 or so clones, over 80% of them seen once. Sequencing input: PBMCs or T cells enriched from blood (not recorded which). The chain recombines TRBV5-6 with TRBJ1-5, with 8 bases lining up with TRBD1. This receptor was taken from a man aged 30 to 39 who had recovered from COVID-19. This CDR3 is CASTRSGGDQPQHF. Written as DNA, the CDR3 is TGTGCCAGCACTCGATCAGGGGGCGATCAGCCCCAGCATTTT.